This T cell receptor (beta chain) appears in the sequencing data of a study of Ad26.COV2.S vaccination and SARS-CoV-2 variants. Notes on the study in general: Placebo recipients showed lower spike-specific TCR breadth than vaccinees. Analyses that measured TCR breadth and depth may have underestimated total T cell responses.

From germline, CDR1 is SNHLY and CDR2 FYNNEI. V shed 5 bases, J shed 4 bases, and the junction held 7 bases outside the gene matches. This CDR3 has 15 amino acids. TCRdb's table, derived via immunoSEQ multiplex PCR, lists solely in-frame clones and lacks some. The sample contains roughly 460,000 clones, 80% to 90% of which appear only once. Concerning this clone itself: The antigen remains unidentified.

The treatment was: around 19 received Ad26.COV2.S at low or high dose, single or two shots; five or six received placebo; per-sample allocation not given. Collection of samples fell on day 63 after the first vaccine or placebo injection. As its vector, the vaccine had Ad26, which expressed Wuhan-strain SARS-CoV-2 spike. This specimen consisted of peripheral blood, obtained in a trial of Ad26.COV2.S vaccine versus placebo. The chain joins TRBV2 to TRBJ1-5, with 8 nucleotides matching TRBD1. The origin of this receptor is a person between 18 and 60 years old who received the Ad26.COV2.S COVID-19 vaccine or a placebo. The CDR3 DNA reads TGTGCCAGCAGTTCCTCACGACAGGGGAATCAGCCCCAGCATTTT. This codes for CASSSSRQGNQPQHF.